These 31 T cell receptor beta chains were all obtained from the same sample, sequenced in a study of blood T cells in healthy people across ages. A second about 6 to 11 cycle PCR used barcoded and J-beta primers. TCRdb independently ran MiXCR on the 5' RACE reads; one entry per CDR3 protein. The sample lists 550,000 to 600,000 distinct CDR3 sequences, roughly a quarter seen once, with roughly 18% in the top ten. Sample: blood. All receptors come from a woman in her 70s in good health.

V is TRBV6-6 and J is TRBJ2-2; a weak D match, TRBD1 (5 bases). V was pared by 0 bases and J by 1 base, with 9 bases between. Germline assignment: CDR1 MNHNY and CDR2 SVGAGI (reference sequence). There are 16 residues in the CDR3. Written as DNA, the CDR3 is TGTGCCAGCAGTTACTCGAGACAGCTGAACACCGGGGAGCTGTTTTTT. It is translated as CASSYSRQLNTGELFF.

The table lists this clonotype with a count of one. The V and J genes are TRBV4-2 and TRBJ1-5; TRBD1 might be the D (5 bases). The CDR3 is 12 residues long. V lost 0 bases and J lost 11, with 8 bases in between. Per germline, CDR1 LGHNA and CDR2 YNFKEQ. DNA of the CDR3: TGTGCCAGCAGCCAAGATAGGGGAGCCCAGCATTTT. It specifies CASSQDRGAQHF.

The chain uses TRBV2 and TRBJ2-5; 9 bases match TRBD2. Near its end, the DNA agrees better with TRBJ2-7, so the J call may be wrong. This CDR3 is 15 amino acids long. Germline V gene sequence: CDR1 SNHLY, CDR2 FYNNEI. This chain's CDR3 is CASSSSGGLSYEQYF. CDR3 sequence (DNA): TGTGCCAGCAGTTCGAGCGGGGGGCTCTCCTACGAGCAGTACTTC.

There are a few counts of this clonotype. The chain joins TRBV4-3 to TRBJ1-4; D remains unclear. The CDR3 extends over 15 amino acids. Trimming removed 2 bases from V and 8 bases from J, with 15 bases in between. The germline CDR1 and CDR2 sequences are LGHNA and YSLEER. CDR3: CASSQRWDGSEKLFF. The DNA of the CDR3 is TGCGCCAGCAGCCAAAGGTGGGATGGGTCCGAAAAACTGTTTTTT.

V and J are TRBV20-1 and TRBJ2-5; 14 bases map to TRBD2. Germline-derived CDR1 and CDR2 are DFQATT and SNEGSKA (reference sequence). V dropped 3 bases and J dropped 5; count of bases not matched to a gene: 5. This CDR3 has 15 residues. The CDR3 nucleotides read TGCAGTGCTAGGGGGACTAGCGGGGGCCAGGAGACCCAGTACTTC. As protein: CSARGTSGGQETQYF.

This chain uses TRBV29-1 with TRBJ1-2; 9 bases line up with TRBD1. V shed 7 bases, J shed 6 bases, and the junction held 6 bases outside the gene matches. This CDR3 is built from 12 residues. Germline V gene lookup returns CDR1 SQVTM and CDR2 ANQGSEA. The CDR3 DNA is TGCAGCGCCATAACAGGGGGCGATGGCTACACCTTC. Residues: CSAITGGDGYTF.

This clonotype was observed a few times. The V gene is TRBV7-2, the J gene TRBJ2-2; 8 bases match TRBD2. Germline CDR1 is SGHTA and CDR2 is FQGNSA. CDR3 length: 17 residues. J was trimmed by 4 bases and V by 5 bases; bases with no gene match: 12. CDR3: CASSQQISGGRTGELFF. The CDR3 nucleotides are TGTGCCAGCAGCCAGCAAATAAGCGGGGGCCGCACCGGGGAGCTGTTTTTT.

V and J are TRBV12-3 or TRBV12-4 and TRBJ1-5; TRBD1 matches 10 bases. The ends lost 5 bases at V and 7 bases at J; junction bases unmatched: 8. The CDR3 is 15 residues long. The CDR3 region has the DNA TGTGCCAGCAGTCGCGGGACAGGGGCGAACCAGCCCCAGCATTTT. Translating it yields CASSRGTGANQPQHF.

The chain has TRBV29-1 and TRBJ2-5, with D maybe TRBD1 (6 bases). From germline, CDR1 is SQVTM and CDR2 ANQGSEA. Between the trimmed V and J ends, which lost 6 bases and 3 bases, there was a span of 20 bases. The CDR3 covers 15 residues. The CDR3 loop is CSVADRYFPKETQYF. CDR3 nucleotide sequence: TGCAGCGTGGCCGACAGGTACTTCCCCAAAGAGACCCAGTACTTC.

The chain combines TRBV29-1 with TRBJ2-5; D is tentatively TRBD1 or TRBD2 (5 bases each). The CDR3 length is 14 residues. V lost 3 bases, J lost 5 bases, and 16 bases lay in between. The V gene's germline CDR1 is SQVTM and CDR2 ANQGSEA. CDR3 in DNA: TGCAGCGTTGATGCTGGGGGAGAGGGGGAGACCCAGTACTTC. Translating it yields CSVDAGGEGETQYF.

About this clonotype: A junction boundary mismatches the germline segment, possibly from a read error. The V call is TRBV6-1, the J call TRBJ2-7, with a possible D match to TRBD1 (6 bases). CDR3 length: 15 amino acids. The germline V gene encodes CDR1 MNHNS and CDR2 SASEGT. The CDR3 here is CASSRTDRSSYEQCF. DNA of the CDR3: TGTGCCAGCAGTAGGACAGATAGGAGCTCCTACGAGCAGTGCTTC.

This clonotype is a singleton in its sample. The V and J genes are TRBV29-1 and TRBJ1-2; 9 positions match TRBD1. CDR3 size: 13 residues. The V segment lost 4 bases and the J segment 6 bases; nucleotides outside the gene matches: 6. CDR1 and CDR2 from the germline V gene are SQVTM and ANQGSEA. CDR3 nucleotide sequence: TGCAGCGTTGGGGGGACAGGGACGAATGGCTACACCTTC. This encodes CSVGGTGTNGYTF.

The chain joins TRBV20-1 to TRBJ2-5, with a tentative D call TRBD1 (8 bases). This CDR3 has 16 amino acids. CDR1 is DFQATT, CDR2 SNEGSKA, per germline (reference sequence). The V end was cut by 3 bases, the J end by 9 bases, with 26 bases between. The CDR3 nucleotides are TGCAGTGCTAGTTGGGCAGGGGGCGGGGGCTACTTGTCCCAGTACTTC. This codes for CSASWAGGGGYLSQYF.

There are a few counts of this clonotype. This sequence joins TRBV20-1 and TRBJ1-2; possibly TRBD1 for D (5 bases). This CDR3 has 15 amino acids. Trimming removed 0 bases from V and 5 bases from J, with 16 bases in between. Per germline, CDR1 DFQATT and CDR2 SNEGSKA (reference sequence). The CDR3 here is CSARDPLQAIYGYTF. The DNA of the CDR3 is TGCAGTGCTAGAGATCCCCTACAGGCGATTTATGGCTACACCTTC.

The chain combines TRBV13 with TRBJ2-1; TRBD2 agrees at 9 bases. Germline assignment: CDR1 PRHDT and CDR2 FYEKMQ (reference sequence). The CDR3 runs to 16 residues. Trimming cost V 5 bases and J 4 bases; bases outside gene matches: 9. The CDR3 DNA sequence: TGTGCCAGCAGCACCGAAGCGGGGGGCCCTTACAATGAGCAGTTCTTC. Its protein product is CASSTEAGGPYNEQFF.

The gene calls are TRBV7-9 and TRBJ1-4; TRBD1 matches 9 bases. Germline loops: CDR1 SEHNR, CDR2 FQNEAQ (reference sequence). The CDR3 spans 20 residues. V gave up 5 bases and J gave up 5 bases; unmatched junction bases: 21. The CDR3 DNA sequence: TGTGCCAGCAGCGCGACATTTCCGGGACAGGGATCAATGAGAAATGAAAAACTGTTTTTT. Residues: CASSATFPGQGSMRNEKLFF.

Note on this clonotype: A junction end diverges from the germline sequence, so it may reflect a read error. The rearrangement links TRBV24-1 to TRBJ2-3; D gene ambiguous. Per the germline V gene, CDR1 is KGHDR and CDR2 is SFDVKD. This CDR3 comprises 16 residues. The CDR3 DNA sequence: TGCGCCACCAGTGGTTTGAGGTTTGCAGGTAGAGATACGCAGTATTTT. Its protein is CATSGLRFAGRDTQYF.

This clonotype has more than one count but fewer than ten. The CDR3 sequence: CSVPHPGKKNTEAFF. The CDR3 bases are TGCAGTGTACCTCATCCGGGGAAAAAGAACACTGAAGCTTTCTTT. This sequence joins TRBV20-1 and TRBJ1-1; no definite D call. The V gene lost 7 bases and the J gene lost 1 base, with 19 bases spanning the gap. This CDR3 region has 15 residues. Germline-derived CDR1 and CDR2 are DFQATT and SNEGSKA (reference sequence).

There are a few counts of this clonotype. The CDR3 is CASRKGGETQYF. The DNA of the CDR3 is TGTGCCAGCAGGAAGGGTGGAGAGACCCAGTACTTC. The chain employs TRBV2 and TRBJ2-1; D is ambiguous. The J call is in doubt because the DNA end fits TRBJ2-5 better. The CDR3 length is 12 residues. In germline, CDR1 is SNHLY, CDR2 FYNNEI.

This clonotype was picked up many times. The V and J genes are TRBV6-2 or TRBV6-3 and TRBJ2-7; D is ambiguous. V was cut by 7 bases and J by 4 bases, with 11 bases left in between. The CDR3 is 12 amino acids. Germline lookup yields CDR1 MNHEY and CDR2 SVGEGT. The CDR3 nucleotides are TGTGCCAGCACGAGAGATCGGTACGAGCAGTACTTC. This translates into CASTRDRYEQYF.

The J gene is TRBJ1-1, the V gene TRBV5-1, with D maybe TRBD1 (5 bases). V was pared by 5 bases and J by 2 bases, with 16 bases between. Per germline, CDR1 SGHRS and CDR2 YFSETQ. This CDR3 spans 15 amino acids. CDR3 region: CASRPAGVENTEAFF. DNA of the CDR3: TGCGCCAGCAGACCTGCGGGGGTGGAAAACACTGAAGCTTTCTTT.

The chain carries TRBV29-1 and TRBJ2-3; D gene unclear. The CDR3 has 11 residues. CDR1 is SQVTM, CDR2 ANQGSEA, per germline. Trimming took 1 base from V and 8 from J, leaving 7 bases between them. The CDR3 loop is CSVEGGRTQYF. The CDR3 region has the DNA TGCAGCGTTGAAGGGGGTCGTACGCAGTATTTT.

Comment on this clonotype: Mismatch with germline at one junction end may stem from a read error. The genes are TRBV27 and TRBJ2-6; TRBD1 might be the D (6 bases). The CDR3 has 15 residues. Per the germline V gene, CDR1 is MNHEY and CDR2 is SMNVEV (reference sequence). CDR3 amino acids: CASRLQGAGVNVLTF. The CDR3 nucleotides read TGTGCCAGCAGGCTACAGGGTGCTGGGGTCAACGTCCTGACTTTC.

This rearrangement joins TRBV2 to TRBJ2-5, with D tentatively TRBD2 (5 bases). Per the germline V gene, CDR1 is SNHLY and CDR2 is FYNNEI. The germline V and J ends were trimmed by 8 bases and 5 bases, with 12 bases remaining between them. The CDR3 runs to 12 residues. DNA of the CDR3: TGTGCCAGCGCCGATAGAGGGGAGACCCAGTACTTC. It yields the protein CASADRGETQYF.

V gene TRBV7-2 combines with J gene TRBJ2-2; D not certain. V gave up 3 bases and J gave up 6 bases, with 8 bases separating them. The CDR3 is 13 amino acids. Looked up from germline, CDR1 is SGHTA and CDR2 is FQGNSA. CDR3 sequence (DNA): TGTGCCAGCAGCTTTATCGGTCCCGGGGAGCTGTTTTTT. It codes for CASSFIGPGELFF. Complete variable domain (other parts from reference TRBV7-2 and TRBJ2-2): GAGVSQSPSNKVTEKGKDVELRCDPISGHTALYWYRQSLGQGLEFLIYFQGNSAPDKSGLPSDRFSAERTGGSVSTLTIQRTQQEDSAVYLCASSFIGPGELFFGEGSRLTVL.

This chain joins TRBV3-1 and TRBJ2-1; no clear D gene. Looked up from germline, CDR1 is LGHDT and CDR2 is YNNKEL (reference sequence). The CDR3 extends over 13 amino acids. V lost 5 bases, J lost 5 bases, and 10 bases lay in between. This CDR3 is CASSYKFHNEQFF. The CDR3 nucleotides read TGTGCCAGCAGCTACAAATTTCACAATGAGCAGTTCTTC.

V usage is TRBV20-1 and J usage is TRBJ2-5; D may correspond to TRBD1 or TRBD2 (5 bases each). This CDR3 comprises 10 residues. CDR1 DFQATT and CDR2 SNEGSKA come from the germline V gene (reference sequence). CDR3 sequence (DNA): TGCAGCGTTTCTGGGGGGACCCAGTACTTC. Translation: CSVSGGTQYF.

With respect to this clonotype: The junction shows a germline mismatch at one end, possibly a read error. The DNA for the CDR3 is TGTGCCAGCAGTTTGGGTATTGGCACTGGAGCTTTCTTT. This sequence encodes CASSLGIGTGAFF. The V call is TRBV12-3 or TRBV12-4, the J call TRBJ1-1, with no clear D. The CDR3 consists of 13 residues.

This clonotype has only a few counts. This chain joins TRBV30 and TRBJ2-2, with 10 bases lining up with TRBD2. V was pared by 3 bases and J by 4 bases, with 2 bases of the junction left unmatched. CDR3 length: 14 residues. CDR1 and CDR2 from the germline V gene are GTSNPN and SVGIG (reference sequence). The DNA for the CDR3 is TGTGCCTGGAGGCAGCGGGGGGGCACCGGGGAGCTGTTTTTT. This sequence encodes CAWRQRGGTGELFF.

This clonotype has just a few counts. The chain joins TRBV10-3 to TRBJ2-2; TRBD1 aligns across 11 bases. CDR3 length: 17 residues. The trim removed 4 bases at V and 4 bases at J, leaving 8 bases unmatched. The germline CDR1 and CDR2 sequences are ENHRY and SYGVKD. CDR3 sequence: CAISGRFGTGGTGELFF. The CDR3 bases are TGTGCCATCAGTGGCCGTTTCGGGACAGGGGGCACCGGGGAGCTGTTTTTT.

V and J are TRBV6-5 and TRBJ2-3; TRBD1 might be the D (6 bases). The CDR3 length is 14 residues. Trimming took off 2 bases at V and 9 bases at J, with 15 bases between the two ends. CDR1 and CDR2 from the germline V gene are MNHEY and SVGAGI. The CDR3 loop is CASSYHGQTGTQYF. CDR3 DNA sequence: TGTGCCAGCAGTTACCATGGACAGACGGGAACGCAGTATTTT.